This paragraph reports one TCR beta chain. CDR1 is KGHSH, CDR2 LQKENI, per germline. The germline V and J ends were trimmed by 2 bases and 4 bases, with 6 bases remaining between them. This CDR3 has 13 amino acids. The data belong to a study of blood T cell repertoires in COVID-19. The Seattle patients joined while their infection was active and were tracked longitudinally afterward. The method was immunoSEQ multiplex PCR; TCRdb's version includes in-frame clones alone and lacks a portion of them. The table includes around 160,000 clones, approximately 95% detected once. This receptor was obtained from a woman aged 55-70 years with COVID-19, enrolled during active disease. The sequencing input was peripheral blood. The V gene is TRBV18, the J gene TRBJ1-5; D is ambiguous. The CDR3 region is CASSPNSNQPQHF. The CDR3 DNA is TGTGCCAGCTCACCAAATTCTAATCAGCCCCAGCATTTT.